The 7 T cell receptor beta chains in this list originate from one sample, sequenced in a study of Tregs in tolerant kidney transplant recipients. Here immunoSEQ multiplex PCR was the method, and the copy in TCRdb shows in-frame clones only, minus some. Of hundreds of thousands of clones in the sample, 65% to 85% are singletons; the top ten hold around 0.68%. Input material: CD4+ T cells from blood. The receptors come from a human donor in good health.

This clone occurred once. The chain is built from TRBV6-1 and TRBJ1-2, with 11 nucleotides matching TRBD1. The CDR3 is 12 residues long. V lost 9 bases and J lost 8; bases outside the gene matches: 5. From germline, CDR1 is MNHNS and CDR2 SASEGT. The CDR3 protein is CARSDRGHGYTF. DNA of the CDR3: TGTGCCAGGTCGGACAGGGGGCACGGCTACACCTTC.

V gene TRBV7-2 combines with J gene TRBJ2-1; D gene ambiguous. Germline V CDR1 and CDR2: SGHTA, FQGNSA. This CDR3 is built from 14 residues. Trimming took 5 bases from V and 8 from J, leaving 16 bases between them. The CDR3 DNA reads TGTGCCAGCAGCACCGCTTGGACCGGAGATGAGCAGTTCTTC. Protein product: CASSTAWTGDEQFF.

This chain uses TRBV18 with TRBJ1-6; D unresolved. V was clipped by 3 bases and J by 8 bases, with 11 bases between them. Germline CDR1 is KGHSH and CDR2 is LQKENI. CDR3 length: 14 residues. CDR3 protein: CASSPREGHSPLHF. Here the CDR3 DNA reads TGTGCCAGCTCACCTCGGGAGGGTCATTCACCCCTCCACTTT.

The chain links TRBV5-4 to TRBJ1-3; 9 bases agree with TRBD1. This CDR3 has 14 amino acids. With 4 bases clipped from V and 4 bases from J, the junction kept 3 bases outside the gene matches. Germline CDR1 and CDR2: SGHNT and YYREEE (reference sequence). CDR3 DNA: TGTGCCAGCAGCGGGGACAGGGCGGGAAACACCATATATTTT. The encoded protein is CASSGDRAGNTIYF.

The rearrangement uses TRBV5-1 and TRBJ2-7; D call uncertain. CDR3 size: 15 residues. Per the germline V gene, CDR1 is SGHRS and CDR2 is YFSETQ. V gave up 0 bases and J gave up 0 bases, with 10 bases separating them. This CDR3 is CASSLGGLGSYEQYF. For the CDR3, the DNA is TGCGCCAGCAGCTTGGGAGGTTTGGGCTCCTACGAGCAGTACTTC.

V gene TRBV5-6 combines with J gene TRBJ2-3, with D maybe TRBD2 (5 bases). The ends were cut back, 1 base at V and 6 bases at J, with 21 bases in the middle. CDR3 size: 17 residues. Germline V gene lookup returns CDR1 SGHDT and CDR2 YYEEEE. The CDR3 is CASSLIPDSFMRDTQYF. CDR3 DNA sequence: TGTGCCAGCAGCTTGATTCCGGACTCCTTTATGCGGGATACGCAGTATTTT.

This clone was detected a few times. The rearrangement links TRBV11-2 to TRBJ2-7; either TRBD1 or TRBD2 may fit D (7 bases each). The ends were cut back, 1 base at V and 2 bases at J, with 15 bases in the middle. Germline V gene data show CDR1 as SGHAT and CDR2 as FQNNGV. The CDR3 is 16 amino acids. CDR3 protein: CASSLGGAGTAYEQYF. CDR3 DNA sequence: TGTGCCAGCAGCTTAGGTGGAGCGGGGACAGCCTACGAGCAGTACTTC.